The 7 T cell receptor beta chains below were found in one sample sequenced in a study of pediatric ulcerative colitis. The table came from immunoSEQ multiplex PCR; TCRdb's copy has only in-frame clones and leaves some out. The sample shows around 65,000 clones, 75% to 85% of them seen only once. Sequencing input: blood. The receptors were sampled from a boy aged 5-17 years with moderate ulcerative colitis.

This rearrangement joins TRBV5-6 to TRBJ1-2; 9 bases line up with TRBD1. The germline gives CDR1 SGHDT, CDR2 YYEEEE. The CDR3 extends over 13 amino acids. Trimming cost V 0 bases and J 12 bases; bases outside gene matches: 6. The CDR3 reads CASSLGDRAAHTF. In nucleotides, the CDR3 is TGTGCCAGCAGCTTGGGGGACAGGGCTGCCCACACCTTC. Together with reference TRBV5-6 and TRBJ1-2, the CDR3 gives the full variable domain: DAGVTQSPTHLIKTRGQQVTLRCSPKSGHDTVSWYQQALGQGPQFIFQYYEEEERQRGNFPDRFSGHQFPNYSSELNVNALLLGDSALYLCASSLGDRAAHTFGSGTRLTVV.

The J gene is TRBJ2-2, the V gene TRBV11-1; tentatively, D is TRBD2 (6 bases). Germline-derived CDR1 and CDR2 are SGHAT and FQDESV (reference sequence). The CDR3 is 13 amino acids. Trimming took off 4 bases at V and 5 bases at J, with 8 bases between the two ends. CDR3 region: CASSSAGTGELFF. The CDR3 DNA sequence: TGTGCCAGCAGCTCCGCGGGAACCGGGGAGCTGTTTTTT.

This rearrangement joins TRBV5-1 to TRBJ1-2; TRBD1 matches at 10 bases. The V gene end was trimmed by 8 bases and the J gene end by 6 bases; junction bases not matched to a gene: 13. CDR3 length equals 15 residues. CDR1 is SGHRS and CDR2 is YFSETQ in the germline V gene. The CDR3: CASFYPGQGNDGYTF. CDR3 coding DNA: TGCGCCAGTTTTTACCCGGGACAGGGGAACGATGGCTACACCTTC. Complete variable domain (other parts from reference TRBV5-1 and TRBJ1-2): KAGVTQTPRYLIKTRGQQVTLSCSPISGHRSVSWYQQTPGQGLQFLFEYFSETQRNKGNFPGRFSGRQFSNSRSEMNVSTLELGDSALYLCASFYPGQGNDGYTFGSGTRLTVV.

The gene calls are TRBV6-5 and TRBJ2-1; D is perhaps TRBD1 (6 bases). CDR1 and CDR2 (germline): MNHEY, SVGAGI. Trimming removed 2 bases at V and 6 bases at J, with 14 bases between. The CDR3 has 15 amino acids. CDR3 in amino acids: CASSYLVAGVNEQFF. The CDR3 coding sequence is TGTGCCAGCAGTTACCTGGTTGCAGGGGTCAATGAGCAGTTCTTC.

The chain employs TRBV4-1 and TRBJ1-2, with no clear D. Germline CDR1 and CDR2: MGHRA and YSYEKL. The CDR3 extends over 18 amino acids. Trimming removed 5 bases from V and 2 bases from J, with 24 bases in between. The CDR3 nucleotides read TGCGCCAGCAGCGGCGTTTCGAAGGCGGATCGTTTGAACTATGGCTACACCTTC. This sequence encodes CASSGVSKADRLNYGYTF.

The chain employs TRBV5-6 and TRBJ1-6; no reliable D call. Germline values: CDR1 SGHDT, CDR2 YYEEEE. V gave up 3 bases and J gave up 4 bases, with 11 bases separating them. The CDR3 consists of 15 residues. The CDR3 reads CASSSHLQYNSPLHF. The CDR3 nucleotides read TGTGCCAGCAGCTCACACTTACAATATAATTCACCCCTCCACTTT.

The table lists this clone with a count of one. The V call is TRBV5-6, the J call TRBJ1-5; TRBD1 agrees at 7 bases. Per germline, CDR1 SGHDT and CDR2 YYEEEE. The CDR3 extends over 18 amino acids. J gave up 0 bases and V 4 bases, and 13 bases lay outside the gene matches. CDR3 loop: CASSLGGTELISNQPQHF. Written as DNA, the CDR3 is TGTGCCAGCAGCCTTGGTGGGACAGAGCTTATTAGCAATCAGCCCCAGCATTTT.